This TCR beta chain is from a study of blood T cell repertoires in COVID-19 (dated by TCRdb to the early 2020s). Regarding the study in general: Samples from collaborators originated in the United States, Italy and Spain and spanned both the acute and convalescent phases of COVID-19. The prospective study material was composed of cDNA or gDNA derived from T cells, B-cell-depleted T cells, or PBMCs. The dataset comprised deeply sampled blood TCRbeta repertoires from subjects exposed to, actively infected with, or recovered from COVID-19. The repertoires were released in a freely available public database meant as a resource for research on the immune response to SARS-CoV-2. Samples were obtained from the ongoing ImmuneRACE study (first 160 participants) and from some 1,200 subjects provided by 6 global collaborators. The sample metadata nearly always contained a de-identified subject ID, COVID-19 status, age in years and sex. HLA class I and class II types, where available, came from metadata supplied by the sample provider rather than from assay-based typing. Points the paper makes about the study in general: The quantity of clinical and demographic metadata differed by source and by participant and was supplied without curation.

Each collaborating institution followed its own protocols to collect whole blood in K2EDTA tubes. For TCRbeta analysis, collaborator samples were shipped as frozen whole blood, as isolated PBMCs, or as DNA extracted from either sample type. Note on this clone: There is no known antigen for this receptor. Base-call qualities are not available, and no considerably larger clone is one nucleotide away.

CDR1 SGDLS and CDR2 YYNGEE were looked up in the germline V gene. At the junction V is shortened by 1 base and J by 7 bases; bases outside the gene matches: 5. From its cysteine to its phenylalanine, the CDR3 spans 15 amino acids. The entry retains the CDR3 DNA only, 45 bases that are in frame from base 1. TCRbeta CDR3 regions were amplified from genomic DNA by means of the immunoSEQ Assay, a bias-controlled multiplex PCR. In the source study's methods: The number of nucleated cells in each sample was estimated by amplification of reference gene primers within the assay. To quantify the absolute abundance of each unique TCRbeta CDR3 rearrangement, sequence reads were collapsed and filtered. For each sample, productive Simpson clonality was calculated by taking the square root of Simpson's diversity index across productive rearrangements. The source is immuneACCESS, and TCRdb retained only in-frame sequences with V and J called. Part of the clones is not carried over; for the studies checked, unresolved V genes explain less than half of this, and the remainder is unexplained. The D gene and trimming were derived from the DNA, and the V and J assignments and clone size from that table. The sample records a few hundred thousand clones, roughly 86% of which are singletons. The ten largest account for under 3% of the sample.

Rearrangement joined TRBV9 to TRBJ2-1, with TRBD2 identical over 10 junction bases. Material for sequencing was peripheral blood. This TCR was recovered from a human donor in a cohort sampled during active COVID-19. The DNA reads TGTGCCAGCAGCGTATCTAGCGGGAGCTCAAATGAGCAGTTCTTC. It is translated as CASSVSSGSSNEQFF.